The 29 T cell receptor beta chains given below trace back to one sample, sequenced in a study of shared clonotypes between healthy human individuals. Profiled with immunoSEQ multiplex PCR; TCRdb holds only in-frame clones, not every one. The sample includes under 850,000 clones, 55% to 80% of them seen just once. Sequencing was performed on memory CD4+ T cells sorted from blood. Subset described: CD45RA-negative fraction. The receptors shown here come from a woman aged 25 to 45 in good health.

The CDR3 nucleotides read TGTGCCAGCAGCCCCAGGGTAGGCCTCTTGAACACTGAAGCTTTCTTT. Its protein is CASSPRVGLLNTEAFF. V usage is TRBV7-2 and J usage is TRBJ1-1, with a possible D match to TRBD1 (5 bases). The V gene lost 5 bases and the J gene lost 0 bases, with 16 bases spanning the gap. The CDR3 spans 16 residues. Germline V gives CDR1 SGHTA, CDR2 FQGNSA.

The chain links TRBV7-3 to TRBJ2-2; D unresolved. V lost 2 bases, J lost 7 bases, and 8 bases lay in between. Germline V gene data show CDR1 as SGHTA and CDR2 as FQGTGA. This CDR3 has 13 amino acids. The CDR3 here is CASSLRGGGELFF. The CDR3 DNA reads as TGTGCCAGCAGCTTACGCGGCGGCGGGGAGCTGTTTTTT.

Worth noting for this clone: The same CDR3 can be traced to other DNA sequences in this sample. The genes are TRBV5-1 and TRBJ1-1; no definite D call. Trimming left V 1 base short and J 4 bases short, with 11 bases between. The CDR3 loop spans 14 amino acids. Germline V lookup: CDR1 SGHRS, CDR2 YFSETQ. The CDR3 DNA reads as TGCGCCAGCAGCTTGAGAGGCCAGACCACTGAAGCTTTCTTT. Protein sequence: CASSLRGQTTEAFF.

The chain couples TRBV28 to TRBJ1-5, with a possible D match to TRBD1 (6 bases). Per germline, CDR1 MDHEN and CDR2 SYDVKM. V was trimmed by 8 bases and J by 3 bases, leaving 17 bases between them. There are 15 residues in the CDR3. CDR3 sequence (DNA): TGTGCCAGCGGAGGGGGGGGAGTTGCCAATCAGCCCCAGCATTTT. Protein: CASGGGGVANQPQHF.

Note on this clone: Germline is not matched at one junction end, which may reflect a read error. The V call is TRBV6-4, the J call TRBJ2-1; 8 bases are a match to TRBD1. CDR1 and CDR2 (germline): MRHNA, SNTAGT. The CDR3 runs 17 residues. The DNA of the CDR3 is TGTGCCAGCAGTTACTCGAGTACAGGGACAGGCAACGGGGAGCAGTTCTTC. The encoded protein is CASSYSSTGTGNGEQFF.

This clone was seen a few times. Other DNA sequences in this specimen translate into the identical CDR3. The chain recombines TRBV9 with TRBJ2-3; D gene uncertain. The CDR3 consists of 14 residues. Germline values: CDR1 SGDLS, CDR2 YYNGEE. Trimming shortened V by 0 bases and J by 0 bases, and 5 bases separated the two germline ends. As DNA, the CDR3 is TGTGCCAGCAGCGTAGGAGGAAGCACAGATACGCAGTATTTT. Residues: CASSVGGSTDTQYF.

The chain couples TRBV28 to TRBJ1-1, with 9 bases lining up with TRBD1. This CDR3 spans 15 amino acids. The trim removed 6 bases at V and 2 bases at J, leaving 7 bases unmatched. From germline, CDR1 is MDHEN and CDR2 SYDVKM. The CDR3 loop is CASRLPGQGNTEAFF. CDR3 bases: TGTGCCAGCAGGCTTCCGGGACAGGGAAACACTGAAGCTTTCTTT.

The table lists this clone with many counts. This sample also contains other DNA sequences that code for the same CDR3. The V and J genes are TRBV5-1 and TRBJ1-4, with D possibly being TRBD1 (5 bases). The CDR3 totals 15 residues. V lost 0 bases to trimming and J lost 7 bases, with 13 bases between them. Germline V gene lookup returns CDR1 SGHRS and CDR2 YFSETQ. The CDR3 region is CASSLGDRDVEKLFF. The CDR3 DNA reads TGCGCCAGCAGCTTGGGCGACAGAGATGTTGAAAAACTGTTTTTT.

The chain joins TRBV7-2 to TRBJ2-3, with 9 positions matching TRBD2. Looked up from germline, CDR1 is SGHTA and CDR2 is FQGNSA. CDR3 length: 15 residues. The V segment lost 5 bases and the J segment 4 bases; nucleotides outside the gene matches: 7. CDR3 bases: TGTGCCAGCAGCACGACGAGCGGGAGGTCAGATACGCAGTATTTT. Amino acids: CASSTTSGRSDTQYF.

This chain joins TRBV5-4 and TRBJ2-6; D could derive from TRBD1 or TRBD2 (5 bases each). CDR1 and CDR2 from the germline V gene are SGHNT and YYREEE (reference sequence). CDR3 length equals 18 residues. V was clipped by 0 bases and J by 1 base, with 14 bases between them. The CDR3, as DNA: TGTGCCAGCAGCTTGGGTGGGGGTCGTATTTCTGGGGCCAACGTCCTGACTTTC. Amino acid sequence: CASSLGGGRISGANVLTF.

The genes are TRBV5-8 and TRBJ1-4; maybe TRBD1 (5 bases). The CDR3 is 16 amino acids. With 0 bases removed from V and 8 bases from J, the gap between germline ends came to 17 bases. Germline CDR1 SGHTS, CDR2 YDEGEE. The CDR3 bases are TGTGCCAGCAGCTTGGATGGCCCAGGGTTGGAGGAAAAACTGTTTTTT. It yields the protein CASSLDGPGLEEKLFF.

The genes are TRBV27 and TRBJ2-7, with 9 bases that match TRBD1. This CDR3 is built from 16 residues. Trimming cost V 5 bases and J 3 bases; bases outside gene matches: 11. Germline-derived CDR1 and CDR2 are MNHEY and SMNVEV (reference sequence). CDR3 DNA sequence: TGTGCCAGCAGTCCCAAACTCCCGGGACAGGGCTACGAGCAGTACTTC. Translation: CASSPKLPGQGYEQYF.

This chain joins TRBV12-5 and TRBJ2-2; 10 bases fit TRBD1. Germline V CDR1 and CDR2: LGHNT, FRNRAP. The CDR3 is 14 amino acids. Trimming cost V 6 bases and J 10 bases; bases outside gene matches: 8. CDR3 sequence reads: CASGPGQGLSELFF. The CDR3 DNA reads TGTGCTAGTGGCCCGGGACAGGGGTTATCGGAGCTGTTTTTT.

In this sample, this clone turned up many times. The rearrangement uses TRBV7-2 and TRBJ2-1; tentatively, D is TRBD1 (6 bases). V gave up 3 bases and J gave up 9 bases, with 12 bases separating them. The CDR3 spans 13 residues. Germline lookup yields CDR1 SGHTA and CDR2 FQGNSA. The CDR3 nucleotides read TGTGCCAGCAGCTTCCCTCCCAGGGGTGAGCAGTTCTTC. Protein sequence: CASSFPPRGEQFF.

The chain uses TRBV28 and TRBJ2-1; unclear D gene. Trimming took 5 bases from V and 0 from J, leaving 14 bases between them. Germline assignment: CDR1 MDHEN and CDR2 SYDVKM. The CDR3 spans 16 residues. The CDR3 region is CASSPPITSSYNEQFF. CDR3 nucleotides: TGTGCCAGCAGTCCACCGATAACAAGCTCCTACAATGAGCAGTTCTTC.

This sequence joins TRBV11-3 and TRBJ2-2, with 7 nucleotides matching TRBD2. The V and J ends lost 4 bases and 3 bases, in that order; junction bases with no gene match: 5. The germline CDR1 and CDR2 sequences are SGHNT and YENEEA. The CDR3 spans 15 residues. CDR3: CASSSGTTDTGELFF. CDR3 DNA: TGTGCCAGCAGCTCAGGGACTACCGACACCGGGGAGCTGTTTTTT.

V gene TRBV11-2 combines with J gene TRBJ2-4, with D perhaps matching TRBD1 (6 bases). From germline, CDR1 is SGHAT and CDR2 FQNNGV. Trimming left V 4 bases short and J 8 bases short, with 12 bases between. The CDR3 spans 13 residues. This CDR3 reads CASSYYRVDIQYF. In nucleotides, the CDR3 is TGTGCCAGCAGCTACTACAGGGTAGACATTCAGTACTTC. Full variable domain (outside the CDR3, taken from reference TRBV11-2 and TRBJ2-4): EAGVAQSPRYKIIEKRQSVAFWCNPISGHATLYWYQQILGQGPKLLIQFQNNGVVDDSQLPKDRFSAERLKGVDSTLKIQPAKLEDSAVYLCASSYYRVDIQYFGAGTRLSVL.

In regard to this clone: Additional DNA sequences in this sample encode the identical CDR3. The V and J genes are TRBV7-9 and TRBJ1-5; D is possibly TRBD1 (6 bases). V dropped 5 bases and J dropped 7 bases, with 12 bases sitting between them. The CDR3 runs 13 residues. Germline V gene lookup returns CDR1 SEHNR and CDR2 FQNEAQ (reference sequence). The DNA of the CDR3 is TGTGCCAGCAGCCTAGGGGGTCGGCAGCCCCAGCATTTT. It encodes CASSLGGRQPQHF. Full variable domain (outside the CDR3, taken from reference TRBV7-9 and TRBJ1-5): DTGVSQNPRHKITKRGQNVTFRCDPISEHNRLYWYRQTLGQGPEFLTYFQNEAQLEKSRLLSDRFSAERPKGSFSTLEIQRTEQGDSAMYLCASSLGGRQPQHFGDGTRLSIL.

Comments on this clone: This same CDR3 is encoded by further DNA sequences in the sample. The chain combines TRBV19 with TRBJ2-7, with 8 nucleotides matching TRBD2. V was pared by 1 base and J by 2 bases, with 4 bases of the junction left unmatched. The CDR3 runs 15 residues. Germline V gene lookup returns CDR1 LNHDA and CDR2 SQIVND (reference sequence). This chain's CDR3 is CASSIGTSGTYEQYF. CDR3 DNA sequence: TGTGCCAGTAGTATAGGTACTAGCGGAACCTACGAGCAGTACTTC.

This clone was picked up one time. This chain connects TRBV5-8 to TRBJ2-5, with 7 bases lining up with TRBD1. CDR3 length: 15 amino acids. Germline CDR1 reads SGHTS; CDR2 reads YDEGEE. With V trimmed by 4 bases and J by 1 base, 7 bases remained unmatched. CDR3 sequence (DNA): TGTGCCAGCAGCCCCGGGACAGCGTCCCAAGAGACCCAGTACTTC. It encodes CASSPGTASQETQYF.

V is TRBV6-6 and J is TRBJ1-5, with no clear D. The germline V and J ends were trimmed by 2 bases and 7 bases, with 18 bases remaining between them. This CDR3 has 16 residues. Germline V gene data show CDR1 as MNHNY and CDR2 as SVGAGI (reference sequence). Here the CDR3 reads CASSYALGPEEQPQHF. The CDR3 nucleotides read TGTGCCAGCAGTTACGCCCTAGGCCCTGAGGAGCAGCCCCAGCATTTT.

The chain employs TRBV5-1 and TRBJ2-3; D is unresolved. Germline CDR1 SGHRS, CDR2 YFSETQ. The CDR3 has 12 amino acids. With 3 bases removed from V and 5 bases from J, the gap between germline ends came to 7 bases. The CDR3 reads CASSSVRDTQYF. CDR3 bases: TGCGCCAGCAGCTCAGTCCGAGATACGCAGTATTTT.

The rearrangement uses TRBV23-1 and TRBJ2-7, with D possibly TRBD2 on 6 matching bases. TRBV23-1 carries the ORF label, with uncertain function. Trimming removed 3 bases at V and 0 bases at J, with 33 bases between. The CDR3 length is 22 residues. CDR3 loop: CASSQWELCRESPTQGSYEQYF. CDR3 nucleotides: TGCGCCAGCAGTCAGTGGGAACTATGCCGGGAGAGCCCCACCCAAGGCTCCTACGAGCAGTACTTC.

Concerning this clone itself: Possible read error: a much larger clone is one base away. The chain joins TRBV7-6 to TRBJ2-7; TRBD1 matches at 8 bases. This CDR3 comprises 14 residues. Trimming cost V 2 bases and J 4 bases; bases outside gene matches: 4. Looked up from germline, CDR1 is SGHVS and CDR2 is FNYEAQ. CDR3 DNA sequence: TGTGCCAGCAGCTTACAGGGGGCTTCGTACGAGCAGTACTTC. This gives the protein CASSLQGASYEQYF.

The chain combines TRBV6-5 with TRBJ1-1; a weak D match, TRBD1 (5 bases). The CDR3 is made up of 13 amino acids. The V end was cut by 6 bases, the J end by 6 bases, with 14 bases between. From germline, CDR1 is MNHEY and CDR2 SVGAGI. CDR3 coding DNA: TGTGCCAGCAGCCCAGGGCTGCAGCCTGAAGCTTTCTTT. Its protein is CASSPGLQPEAFF.

V gene TRBV6-1 combines with J gene TRBJ1-2; D may be TRBD1 (5 bases). The V gene lost 3 bases and the J gene lost 5 bases, with 19 bases spanning the gap. In germline, CDR1 is MNHNS, CDR2 SASEGT. This CDR3 has 16 residues. Written as DNA, the CDR3 is TGTGCCAGCAGTGACCCTGCTTTGGGGGTAGGGTATGGCTACACCTTC. Its protein product is CASSDPALGVGYGYTF.

The chain uses TRBV28 and TRBJ2-1; maybe TRBD1 (6 bases). The CDR3 extends over 16 amino acids. Trimming stripped 6 bases from V and 3 bases from J, with 18 bases between. Per the germline V gene, CDR1 is MDHEN and CDR2 is SYDVKM. CDR3 protein: CASSPQGSLFYNEQFF. CDR3 coding DNA: TGTGCCAGCAGCCCACAGGGTTCTCTCTTCTACAATGAGCAGTTCTTC.

The chain has TRBV19 and TRBJ2-2, with D tentatively TRBD2 (6 bases). Germline CDR1 reads LNHDA; CDR2 reads SQIVND (reference sequence). The V gene lost 7 bases and the J gene lost 3 bases, with 18 bases spanning the gap. This CDR3 is built from 16 residues. The CDR3 loop reads CASIVGGVGYTGELFF. The CDR3 DNA follows: TGTGCCAGTATCGTCGGGGGAGTTGGGTACACCGGGGAGCTGTTTTTT. Using reference TRBV19 and TRBJ2-2 for the parts outside the CDR3, the full variable domain is DGGITQSPKYLFRKEGQNVTLSCEQNLNHDAMYWYRQDPGQGLRLIYYSQIVNDFQKGDIAEGYSVSREKKESFPLTVTSAQKNPTAFYLCASIVGGVGYTGELFFGEGSRLTVL.

Notes on this clone: Other DNA sequences within the sample encode an identical CDR3. The rearrangement uses TRBV20-1 and TRBJ1-2; TRBD1 matches at 9 bases. The CDR3 runs to 11 residues. Germline CDR1 DFQATT, CDR2 SNEGSKA (reference sequence). Trimming cost V 6 bases and J 8 bases; bases outside gene matches: 4. CDR3 sequence reads: CSATGGYGYTF. The CDR3 DNA sequence: TGCAGTGCCACAGGGGGCTACGGCTACACCTTC.